This T cell receptor beta chain came from a study of blood T cell repertoires in COVID-19. Across the whole study: T cells, B-cell-depleted T cells, or PBMCs supplied cDNA or gDNA.

V dropped 5 bases and J dropped 4; count of bases not matched to a gene: 9. The CDR3 extends over 16 amino acids. Germline V lookup: CDR1 LNHDA, CDR2 SQIVND (reference sequence). Clones were sequenced by immunoSEQ multiplex PCR, and TCRdb holds only the in-frame ones, with some missing. The table includes 150,000 to 180,000 clones, 75% to 90% detected once. This TCR was recovered from a woman between 35 and 50 years old with acute or convalescent COVID-19. Sequences were obtained from peripheral blood. The chain recombines TRBV19 with TRBJ2-2, with 8 bases matching TRBD2. CDR3 amino acids: CASSSAGELGTGELFF. CDR3 nucleotides: TGTGCCAGTAGTTCAGCGGGAGAACTCGGCACCGGGGAGCTGTTTTTT.